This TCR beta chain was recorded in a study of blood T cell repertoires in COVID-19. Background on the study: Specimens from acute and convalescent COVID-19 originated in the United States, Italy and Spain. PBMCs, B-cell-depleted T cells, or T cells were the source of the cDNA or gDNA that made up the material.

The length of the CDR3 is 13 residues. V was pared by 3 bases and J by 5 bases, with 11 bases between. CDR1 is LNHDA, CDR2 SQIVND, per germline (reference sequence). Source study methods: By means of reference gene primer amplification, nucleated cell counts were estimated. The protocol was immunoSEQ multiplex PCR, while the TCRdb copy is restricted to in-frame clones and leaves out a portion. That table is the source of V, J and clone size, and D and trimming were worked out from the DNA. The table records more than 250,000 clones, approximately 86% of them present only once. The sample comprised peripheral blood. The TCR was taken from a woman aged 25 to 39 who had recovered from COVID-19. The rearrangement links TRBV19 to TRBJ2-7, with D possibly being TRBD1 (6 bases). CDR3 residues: CASSMLGHNEQYF. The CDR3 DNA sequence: TGTGCCAGTAGTATGTTGGGACATAACGAGCAGTACTTC.